The rows below give T cell receptor beta chains drawn from one sample of a study of blood T cell repertoires in COVID-19. TCRdb's table, derived via immunoSEQ multiplex PCR, lists solely in-frame clones and lacks some. The sample consists of roughly 390,000 clones, around 85% of them appearing once. The sample consisted of peripheral blood. The origin of the receptors is a woman aged 18-29 years with acute or convalescent COVID-19. Both conserved end residues are part of each CDR3. The order of the fields is V gene, J gene, CDR3 protein.

TRBV5-1,TRBJ2-3,CASMTGGYSDTQYF
TRBV5-8,TRBJ2-2,CASSPSRGQAGELFF
TRBV6-5,TRBJ2-6,CAIVEGSIGANVLTF
TRBV2,TRBJ2-7,CASCFNGLSSYEQYF
TRBV7-2,TRBJ2-1,CASSLGSADNEQFF
TRBV12-3/TRBV12-4,TRBJ2-3,CASMQVGDTQYF
TRBV27,TRBJ2-2,CASGDMNTGELFF
TRBV6-5,TRBJ2-1,CASSYLGGSYNEQFF
TRBV10-3,TRBJ2-1,CAISPLTGDEQFF
TRBV5-1,TRBJ2-5,CASSLTGTSGGQETQYF
TRBV5-6,TRBJ2-5,CASSRLAGQETQYF
TRBV19,TRBJ1-3,CASSNWTVPGNTIYF
TRBV5-1,TRBJ1-1,CASSPTGMNTEAFF
TRBV6-1,TRBJ2-3,CASSELLAGGDTQYF
TRBV19,TRBJ2-4,CASTQPGVKNIQYF
TRBV5-4,TRBJ2-2,CASSSKRLAGLPGELFF
TRBV30,TRBJ1-4,CAWSRGLGEKLFF
TRBV24-1,TRBJ2-3,CATSVNKGSTDTQYF
TRBV15,TRBJ2-7,CATSRREGFYEQYF
TRBV4-2,TRBJ2-2,CASSLGHPGLGNTGELFF
TRBV28,TRBJ2-7,CASSSPGLGYEQYF
TRBV5-8,TRBJ1-5,CASRRGRSNQPQHF
TRBV6-1,TRBJ2-3,CASSENYSTDTQYF
TRBV6-1,TRBJ2-3,CASSERRTSGGVDTQYF
TRBV19,TRBJ1-3,CASQILSVSGNTIYF
TRBV5-4,TRBJ2-1,CASSPLEGEQFF
TRBV27,TRBJ1-4,CASSSGFATNEKLFF
TRBV30,TRBJ1-4,CAWSDAKEKLFF
TRBV19,TRBJ1-2,CASSPDRVDGYTF
TRBV9,TRBJ1-2,CASSPRTGGYGYTF
TRBV24-1,TRBJ2-1,CATSTGRTGGNEQFF
TRBV7-3,TRBJ2-7,CASSLNGDLTYEQYF
TRBV29-1,TRBJ2-3,CSVVERRADTQYF
TRBV27,TRBJ1-1,CASSPGRINYQVMNTEAFF
TRBV4-1,TRBJ1-4,CASSQEGVGEKLFF
TRBV28,TRBJ1-1,CASSSGTSRAEAFF
TRBV11-2,TRBJ1-1,CASSQTRTVMNTEAFF
TRBV2,TRBJ1-1,CAGGQTMNTEAFF
TRBV3-1/TRBV3-2,TRBJ1-1,CASSPRRGTEAFF
TRBV7-8,TRBJ1-6,CASSLGDGSSYNSPLHF
TRBV5-8,TRBJ2-7,CASSPRQGKGARVAEQYF
TRBV18,TRBJ1-4,CASSPQSQAERVGKLFF
TRBV10-3,TRBJ2-3,CAISDSGPTSTDTQYF